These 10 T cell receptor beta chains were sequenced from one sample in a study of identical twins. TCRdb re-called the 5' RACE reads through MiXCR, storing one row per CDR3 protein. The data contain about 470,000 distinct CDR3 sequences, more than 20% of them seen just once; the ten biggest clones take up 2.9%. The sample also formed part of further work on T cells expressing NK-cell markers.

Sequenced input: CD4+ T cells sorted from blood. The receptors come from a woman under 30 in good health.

CDR3 amino acids: CATSDPGHDNTDTQYF. CDR3 nucleotides: TGTGCCACCAGTGATCCGGGACACGATAACACAGATACGCAGTATTTT. This sequence joins TRBV24-1 and TRBJ2-3; D possibly corresponds to TRBD1 (6 bases). CDR1 is KGHDR, CDR2 SFDVKD, per germline. The CDR3 totals 16 residues. Deletions cut 3 bases from V and 2 bases from J, with 14 bases between.

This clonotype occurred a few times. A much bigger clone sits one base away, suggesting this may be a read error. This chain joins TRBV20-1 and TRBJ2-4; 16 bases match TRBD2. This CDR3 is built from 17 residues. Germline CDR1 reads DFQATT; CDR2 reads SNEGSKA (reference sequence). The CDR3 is CCARGTSGGAFKNIQYF. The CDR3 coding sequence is TGCTGTGCTAGAGGGACTAGCGGGGGGGCGTTTAAAAACATTCAGTACTTC.

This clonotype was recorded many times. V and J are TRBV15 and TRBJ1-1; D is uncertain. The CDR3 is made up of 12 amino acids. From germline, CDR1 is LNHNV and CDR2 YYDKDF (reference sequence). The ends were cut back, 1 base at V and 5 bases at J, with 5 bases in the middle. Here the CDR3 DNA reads TGTGCCACCAGCAGAGTCCAGACTGAAGCTTTCTTT. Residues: CATSRVQTEAFF.

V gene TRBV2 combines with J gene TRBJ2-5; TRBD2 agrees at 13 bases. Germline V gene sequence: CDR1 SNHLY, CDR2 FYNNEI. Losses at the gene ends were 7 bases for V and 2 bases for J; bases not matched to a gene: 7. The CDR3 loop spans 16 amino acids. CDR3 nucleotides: TGTGCCAGCACCCTGGGACTAGCGGGGAGGCAAGAGACCCAGTACTTC. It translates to CASTLGLAGRQETQYF. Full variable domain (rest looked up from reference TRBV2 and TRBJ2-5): EPEVTQTPSHQVTQMGQEVILRCVPISNHLYFYWYRQILGQKVEFLVSFYNNEISEKSEIFDDQFSVERPDGSNFTLKIRSTKLEDSAMYFCASTLGLAGRQETQYFGPGTRLLVL.

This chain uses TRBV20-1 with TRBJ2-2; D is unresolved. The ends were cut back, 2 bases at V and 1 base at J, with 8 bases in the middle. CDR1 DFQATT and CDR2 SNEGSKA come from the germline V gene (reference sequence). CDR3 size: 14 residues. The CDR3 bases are TGCAGTGCTAGAAGACTCTTGAACACCGGGGAGCTGTTTTTT. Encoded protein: CSARRLLNTGELFF.

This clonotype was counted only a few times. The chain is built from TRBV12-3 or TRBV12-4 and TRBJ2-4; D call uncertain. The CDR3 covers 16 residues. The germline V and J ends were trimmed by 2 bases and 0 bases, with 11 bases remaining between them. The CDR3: CASSLRMPLAKNIQYF. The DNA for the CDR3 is TGTGCCAGCAGTTTACGGATGCCCCTAGCCAAAAACATTCAGTACTTC.

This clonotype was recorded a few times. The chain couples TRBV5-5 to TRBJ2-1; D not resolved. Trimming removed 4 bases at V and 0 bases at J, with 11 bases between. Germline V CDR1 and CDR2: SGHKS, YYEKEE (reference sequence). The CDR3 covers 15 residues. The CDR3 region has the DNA TGTGCCAGCAGCCCCGGAGCATTCTCCTACAATGAGCAGTTCTTC. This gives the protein CASSPGAFSYNEQFF.

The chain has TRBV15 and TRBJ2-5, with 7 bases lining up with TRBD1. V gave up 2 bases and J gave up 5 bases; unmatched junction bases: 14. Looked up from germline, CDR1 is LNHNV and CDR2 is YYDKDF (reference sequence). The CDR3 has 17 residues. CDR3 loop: CATSRPVGNRGSETQYF. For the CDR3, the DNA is TGTGCCACCAGCAGACCCGTTGGCAACAGGGGATCGGAGACCCAGTACTTC.

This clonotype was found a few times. CDR3 in amino acids: CASGLGTSGNNEQFF. The CDR3 DNA sequence: TGTGCCAGCGGTTTAGGGACTAGCGGAAACAATGAGCAGTTCTTC. The V call is TRBV9, the J call TRBJ2-1; 11 nucleotides line up with TRBD2. Germline loops: CDR1 SGDLS, CDR2 YYNGEE. The length of the CDR3 is 15 residues. V shed 7 bases, J shed 5 bases, and the junction held 8 bases outside the gene matches.

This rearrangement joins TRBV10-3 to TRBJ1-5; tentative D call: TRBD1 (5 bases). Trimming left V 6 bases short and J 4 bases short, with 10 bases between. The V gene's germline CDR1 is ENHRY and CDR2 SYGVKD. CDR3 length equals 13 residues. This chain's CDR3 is CAIRGVVNQPQHF. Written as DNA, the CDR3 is TGTGCCATCAGGGGGGTTGTAAATCAGCCCCAGCATTTT.